This TCR beta chain was found in a study of blood T cell repertoires in COVID-19. V was shortened by 5 bases and J by 2 bases, with 9 bases between the two germline ends. CDR1 and CDR2 from the germline V gene are KGHSH and LQKENI. This CDR3 is 13 amino acids long. The table came from immunoSEQ multiplex PCR; TCRdb's copy has only in-frame clones and leaves some out. The sample has some 80,000 clones, around 83% seen once. The genes are TRBV18 and TRBJ1-1, with D perhaps TRBD1 (6 bases). This TCR was sampled from a woman older than 75 in a cohort sampled during active or convalescent COVID-19. Sequencing input: peripheral blood. The DNA for the CDR3 is TGTGCCAGCTCATTGGACAGAAACACTGAAGCTTTCTTT. Its translation is CASSLDRNTEAFF.